Shown below are 28 T cell receptor beta chains from a single sample sequenced in a study of blood T cell repertoires in COVID-19 (dated by TCRdb to 2020 to 2022). Library method: the immunoSEQ multiplex PCR assay. TCRdb's version of the immuneACCESS table is confined to in-frame rearrangements and falls short of the full clone set. An unresolved V gene accounts for under half of the shortfall where checked; the remainder is of unknown origin. This sample is represented by 70,000 or so clones; about nine tenths of them were singletons. The ten largest clones capture approximately 4.9% of the sample. The sequenced sample consisted of peripheral blood. These receptors were obtained from a woman aged 18-35 years with acute or convalescent COVID-19.

This chain joins TRBV3-1 (or the pseudogene TRBV3-2) and TRBJ1-1; a weak D match, TRBD1 (6 bases). The germline gives CDR1 LGHDT, CDR2 YNNKEL (reference sequence). The CDR3 spans 16 residues. V was cut by 8 bases and J by 1 base, with 20 bases left in between. The CDR3 region has the DNA TGTGCCAGCTTTTACTGGGGGCCCTCCCCGAACACTGAAGCTTTCTTT. Translating gives CASFYWGPSPNTEAFF.

The chain recombines TRBV5-6 with TRBJ1-6, with TRBD1 matching 8 bases. Germline-derived CDR1 and CDR2 are SGHDT and YYEEEE. CDR3 size: 16 residues. Trimming at V came to 2 bases and at J to 6 bases, leaving 7 bases not matched to a gene. This CDR3 is CASSFGQGLGNSPLHF. CDR3 bases: TGTGCCAGCAGCTTCGGACAGGGTCTCGGTAATTCACCCCTCCACTTT. Using reference TRBV5-6 and TRBJ1-6 for the parts outside the CDR3, the full variable domain is DAGVTQSPTHLIKTRGQQVTLRCSPKSGHDTVSWYQQALGQGPQFIFQYYEEEERQRGNFPDRFSGHQFPNYSSELNVNALLLGDSALYLCASSFGQGLGNSPLHFGNGTRLTVT.

This chain uses TRBV30 with TRBJ2-7; 10 bases match TRBD1. From germline, CDR1 is GTSNPN and CDR2 SVGIG (reference sequence). The CDR3 length is 14 residues. The trim removed 2 bases at V and 3 bases at J, leaving 4 bases unmatched. This chain's CDR3 is CAWSLDRGNYEQYF. CDR3 DNA: TGTGCCTGGAGTTTGGACAGGGGGAACTACGAGCAGTACTTC.

This chain connects TRBV19 to TRBJ1-1; TRBD1 is a possible D gene (5 bases). The V end lost 3 bases, the J end lost 7 bases, and 12 bases lay between the germline ends. Germline loops: CDR1 LNHDA, CDR2 SQIVND (reference sequence). The length of the CDR3 is 13 residues. This chain's CDR3 is CASSMGLDGEAFF. DNA for the CDR3: TGTGCCAGTAGTATGGGACTGGACGGTGAAGCTTTCTTT.

The rearrangement joins TRBV3-1 (or the pseudogene TRBV3-2) to TRBJ1-4; D is uncertain. V was shortened by 4 bases and J by 8 bases, with 14 bases between the two germline ends. Germline CDR1 is LGHDT and CDR2 is YNNKEL (reference sequence). The CDR3 runs 14 residues. The CDR3 region is CASSPGTFREKLFF. DNA for the CDR3: TGTGCCAGCAGCCCTGGTACATTTCGAGAAAAACTGTTTTTT.

The V call is TRBV4-1, the J call TRBJ2-7; possible D gene TRBD1, 5 bases. Germline V gives CDR1 MGHRA, CDR2 YSYEKL. Trimming took off 0 bases at V and 2 bases at J, with 11 bases between the two ends. This CDR3 region has 15 residues. The CDR3 reads CASSQDIRVTYEQYF. CDR3 nucleotides: TGCGCCAGCAGCCAAGATATCAGGGTAACCTACGAGCAGTACTTC.

CDR3 residues: CASSYTQGTDTQYF. CDR3 sequence (DNA): TGTGCCAGCAGTTACACCCAGGGCACAGATACGCAGTATTTT. The chain couples TRBV6-2 or TRBV6-3 to TRBJ2-3; D unclear. The germline V gene encodes CDR1 MNHEY and CDR2 SVGEGT. The germline V and J ends were trimmed by 2 bases and 1 base, with 7 bases remaining between them. The CDR3 runs to 14 residues.

This clone came up a few times. The rearrangement uses TRBV19 and TRBJ2-2; D may be TRBD1 (5 bases). Trimming removed 3 bases at V and 7 bases at J, with 9 bases between. CDR1 is LNHDA and CDR2 is SQIVND in the germline V gene (reference sequence). This CDR3 region has 13 residues. The CDR3, as DNA: TGTGCCAGTAGTATTCTTCAGGGCGGGGAGCTGTTTTTT. It is translated as CASSILQGGELFF.

The genes are TRBV5-4 and TRBJ2-1; the match to TRBD2 covers 9 bases. J lost 3 bases, V lost 3 bases, and 7 bases had no gene match. The CDR3 totals 16 residues. Germline CDR1 reads SGHNT; CDR2 reads YYREEE (reference sequence). CDR3 in amino acids: CASSSAGGESYNEQFF. The CDR3 DNA is TGTGCCAGCAGCTCGGCGGGGGGGGAAAGCTACAATGAGCAGTTCTTC. The variable domain in full, with the rest retrieved from reference TRBV5-4 and TRBJ2-1, is ETGVTQSPTHLIKTRGQQVTLRCSSQSGHNTVSWYQQALGQGPQFIFQYYREEENGRGNFPPRFSGLQFPNYSSELNVNALELDDSALYLCASSSAGGESYNEQFFGPGTRLTVL.

The chain joins TRBV5-1 to TRBJ1-1; 9 nucleotides match TRBD1. Germline CDR1 reads SGHRS; CDR2 reads YFSETQ. The trim removed 4 bases at V and 0 bases at J, leaving 4 bases unmatched. The CDR3 runs to 15 residues. The CDR3 spells CASSEGTGMNTEAFF. In DNA, the CDR3 is TGCGCCAGCAGCGAGGGGACAGGGATGAACACTGAAGCTTTCTTT.

The chain recombines TRBV7-6 with TRBJ2-6; no definite D call. CDR1 and CDR2 from the germline V gene are SGHVS and FNYEAQ. The V gene lost 1 base and the J gene lost 1 base, with 5 bases spanning the gap. The CDR3 has 15 amino acids. CDR3 sequence reads: CASSLVQSGANVLTF. The DNA of the CDR3 is TGTGCCAGCAGCTTAGTACAATCTGGGGCCAACGTCCTGACTTTC.

J is TRBJ2-1 and V is TRBV6-1, with a tentative D call TRBD2 (7 bases). Per the germline V gene, CDR1 is MNHNS and CDR2 is SASEGT. There are 17 residues in the CDR3. The V end lost 1 base, the J end lost 0 bases, and 13 bases lay between the germline ends. The CDR3 bases are TGTGCCAGCAGTGAAGATCGGGGGGCCCCCTCCTACAATGAGCAGTTCTTC. This encodes CASSEDRGAPSYNEQFF.

The chain couples TRBV7-2 to TRBJ2-1; 7 positions match TRBD2. Germline V gives CDR1 SGHTA, CDR2 FQGNSA. V trimming: 4 bases; J trimming: 0 bases; junction bases outside the gene matches: 3. This CDR3 comprises 15 residues. CDR3 region: CASSSIAGSYNEQFF. The CDR3 nucleotides read TGTGCCAGCAGCTCAATAGCGGGCTCCTACAATGAGCAGTTCTTC.

The chain carries TRBV2 and TRBJ1-6; D remains ambiguous. The V gene's germline CDR1 is SNHLY and CDR2 FYNNEI. CDR3 size: 16 residues. V lost 4 bases, J lost 0 bases, and 10 bases lay in between. CDR3 DNA: TGTGCCAGCAGTGTTACGACTGCCTCCTATAATTCACCCCTCCACTTT. It codes for CASSVTTASYNSPLHF.

The V gene is TRBV30, the J gene TRBJ1-1; D ambiguous. Germline CDR1 GTSNPN, CDR2 SVGIG (reference sequence). The CDR3 loop spans 13 amino acids. V was cut by 3 bases and J by 5 bases, with 13 bases left in between. CDR3 sequence reads: CAWSLTEETEAFF. The CDR3 coding sequence is TGTGCCTGGAGCCTCACGGAGGAGACTGAAGCTTTCTTT.

This clone was observed a handful of times. Other nucleotide sequences from this sample produce the same CDR3. The chain combines TRBV27 with TRBJ1-2; D unclear. The V and J ends lost 2 bases and 3 bases respectively, with 7 bases between them. CDR3 length: 13 amino acids. The germline CDR1 and CDR2 sequences are MNHEY and SMNVEV (reference sequence). For the CDR3, the DNA is TGTGCCAGCAGTTTAGGTCAGGACTATGGCTACACCTTC. This translates into CASSLGQDYGYTF.

This chain connects TRBV30 to TRBJ2-7, with 9 bases aligning to TRBD2. There are 15 residues in the CDR3. V was clipped by 1 base and J by 1 base; unmatched bases: 5. Germline V gene data show CDR1 as GTSNPN and CDR2 as SVGIG (reference sequence). The CDR3 region is CAWSGLAGSSYEQYF. Here the CDR3 DNA reads TGTGCCTGGAGTGGTCTAGCGGGGTCTTCCTACGAGCAGTACTTC.

The rearrangement uses TRBV2 and TRBJ2-1, with 9 bases that match TRBD1. J gave up 1 base and V 6 bases, and 4 bases lay outside the gene matches. Germline V gives CDR1 SNHLY, CDR2 FYNNEI. The CDR3 runs 15 residues. The CDR3 DNA reads TGTGCCAGCAGGGTGGACAGGGGATCCTACAATGAGCAGTTCTTC. It translates to CASRVDRGSYNEQFF.

This clone was found once. The rearrangement links TRBV30 to TRBJ1-6; 8 bases match TRBD1. Looked up from germline, CDR1 is GTSNPN and CDR2 is SVGIG (reference sequence). The CDR3 length is 19 residues. V lost 4 bases to trimming and J lost 10 bases; unmatched junction nucleotides: 24. CDR3 in amino acids: CAWIPKGEGTGPGGSPLHF. The CDR3 DNA follows: TGTGCCTGGATTCCAAAAGGGGAAGGGACAGGCCCCGGGGGGTCACCCCTCCACTTT.

This clone was seen at least ten times. J is TRBJ1-2 and V is TRBV30; D is unresolved. Germline V gene sequence: CDR1 GTSNPN, CDR2 SVGIG (reference sequence). The CDR3 has 13 residues. V was cut by 2 bases and J by 1 base, with 8 bases left in between. This CDR3 reads CAWSNGHNYGYTF. The CDR3 region has the DNA TGTGCCTGGAGTAACGGTCATAACTATGGCTACACCTTC. Based on the CDR3 plus reference TRBV30 and TRBJ1-2, the full variable domain is SQTIHQWPATLVQPVGSPLSLECTVEGTSNPNLYWYRQAAGRGLQLLFYSVGIGQISSEVPQNLSASRPQDRQFILSSKKLLLSDSGFYLCAWSNGHNYGYTFGSGTRLTVV.

This chain connects TRBV27 to TRBJ2-1; 10 bases line up with TRBD2. The trim removed 3 bases at V and 7 bases at J, leaving 6 bases unmatched. This CDR3 contains 15 residues. CDR1 MNHEY and CDR2 SMNVEV come from the germline V gene (reference sequence). The DNA of the CDR3 is TGTGCCAGCAGTTTCGGTACTAGCGGGAAGAATGAGCAGTTCTTC. It yields the protein CASSFGTSGKNEQFF.

This chain uses TRBV4-3 with TRBJ2-5; TRBD2 matches 10 bases. Unmatched junction bases numbered 5, after V lost 0 bases and J lost 4 bases. The CDR3 consists of 16 residues. Germline values: CDR1 LGHNA, CDR2 YSLEER. For the CDR3, the DNA is TGCGCCAGCAGCCAAGACCTAGCGGGGGTTTTAGAGACCCAGTACTTC. It yields the protein CASSQDLAGVLETQYF.

This clone is a singleton in its sample. The chain is built from TRBV9 and TRBJ2-7, with D tentatively TRBD1 (5 bases). This CDR3 has 15 amino acids. Trimming pared 0 bases from V and 0 bases from J, leaving 10 bases between. Looked up from germline, CDR1 is SGDLS and CDR2 is YYNGEE. DNA of the CDR3: TGTGCCAGCAGCGTAGGGTCAGGGTTCTCCTACGAGCAGTACTTC. This codes for CASSVGSGFSYEQYF.

CDR3 bases: TGTGCCAGCAGTTTAGTAGCGGGACGTTACGAGCAGTACTTC. Amino acid sequence: CASSLVAGRYEQYF. The chain links TRBV27 to TRBJ2-7, with 8 bases identical to TRBD2. This CDR3 comprises 14 residues. J was trimmed by 4 bases and V by 2 bases; bases with no gene match: 4. Germline V gives CDR1 MNHEY, CDR2 SMNVEV (reference sequence).

The chain carries TRBV7-2 and TRBJ2-1, with D maybe TRBD1 (6 bases). V dropped 3 bases and J dropped 2 bases, with 11 bases sitting between them. The CDR3 totals 15 residues. Germline assignment: CDR1 SGHTA and CDR2 FQGNSA. CDR3 sequence (DNA): TGTGCCAGCAGCTTTGACCGGGACACCTACAATGAGCAGTTCTTC. Protein product: CASSFDRDTYNEQFF. The full variable domain, its missing parts supplied by reference TRBV7-2 and TRBJ2-1, is GAGVSQSPSNKVTEKGKDVELRCDPISGHTALYWYRQSLGQGLEFLIYFQGNSAPDKSGLPSDRFSAERTGGSVSTLTIQRTQQEDSAVYLCASSFDRDTYNEQFFGPGTRLTVL.

The chain has TRBV30 and TRBJ2-3, with D perhaps TRBD2 (6 bases). There are 15 residues in the CDR3. V dropped 3 bases and J dropped 0 bases, with 13 bases sitting between them. Germline V lookup: CDR1 GTSNPN, CDR2 SVGIG (reference sequence). CDR3 DNA: TGTGCCTGGAGCCGCCTTCGGGGGAGCACAGATACGCAGTATTTT. It specifies CAWSRLRGSTDTQYF.

The V and J genes are TRBV30 and TRBJ1-4; no definite D call. V lost 3 bases and J 10 bases, leaving 15 bases between the germline ends. CDR3 length: 13 amino acids. Germline V gives CDR1 GTSNPN, CDR2 SVGIG (reference sequence). The CDR3 spells CAWRETQMGKLFF. DNA of the CDR3: TGTGCCTGGAGAGAGACACAAATGGGAAAACTGTTTTTT.

The chain couples TRBV28 to TRBJ1-5; tentative D call: TRBD1 (6 bases). The germline CDR1 and CDR2 sequences are MDHEN and SYDVKM. Trimming left V 1 base short and J 0 bases short, with 10 bases between. This CDR3 comprises 16 residues. This chain's CDR3 is CASSLLAGDSNQPQHF. CDR3 nucleotide sequence: TGTGCCAGCAGTTTATTGGCAGGGGATAGCAATCAGCCCCAGCATTTT.